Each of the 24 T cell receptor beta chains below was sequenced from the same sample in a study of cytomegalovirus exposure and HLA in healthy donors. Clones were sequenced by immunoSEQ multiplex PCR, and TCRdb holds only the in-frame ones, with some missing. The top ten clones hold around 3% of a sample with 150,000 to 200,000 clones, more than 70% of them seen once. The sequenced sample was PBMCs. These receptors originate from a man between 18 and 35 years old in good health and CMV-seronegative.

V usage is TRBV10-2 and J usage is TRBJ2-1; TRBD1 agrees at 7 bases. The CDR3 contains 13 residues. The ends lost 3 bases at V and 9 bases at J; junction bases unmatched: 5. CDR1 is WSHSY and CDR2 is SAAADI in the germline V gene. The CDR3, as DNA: TGCGCCAGCAGTGAAGGGGGCACGTTTGAGCAGTTCTTC. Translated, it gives CASSEGGTFEQFF.

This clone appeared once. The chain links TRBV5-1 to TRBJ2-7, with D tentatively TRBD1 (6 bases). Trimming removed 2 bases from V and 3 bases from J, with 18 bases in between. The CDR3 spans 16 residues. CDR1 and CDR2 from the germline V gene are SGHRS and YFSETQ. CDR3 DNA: TGCGCCAGCAGCTTCAGCCGCAGACAGGTTCACTACGAGCAGTACGTC. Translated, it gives CASSFSRRQVHYEQYV.

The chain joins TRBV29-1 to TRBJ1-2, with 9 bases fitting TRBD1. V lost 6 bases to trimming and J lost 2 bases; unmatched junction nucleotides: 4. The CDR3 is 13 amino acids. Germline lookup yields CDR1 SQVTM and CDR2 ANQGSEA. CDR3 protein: CSVRQGENYGYTF. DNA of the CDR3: TGCAGCGTCCGACAGGGGGAAAACTATGGCTACACCTTC. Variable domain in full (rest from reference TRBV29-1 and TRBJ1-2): SAVISQKPSRDICQRGTSLTIQCQVDSQVTMMFWYRQQPGQSLTLIATANQGSEATYESGFVIDKFPISRPNLTFSTLTVSNMSPEDSSIYLCSVRQGENYGYTFGSGTRLTVV.

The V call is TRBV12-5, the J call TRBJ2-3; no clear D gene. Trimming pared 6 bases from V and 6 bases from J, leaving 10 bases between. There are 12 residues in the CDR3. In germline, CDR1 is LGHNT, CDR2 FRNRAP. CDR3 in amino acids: CASGPMEDTQYF. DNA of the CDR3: TGTGCTAGTGGCCCGATGGAGGATACGCAGTATTTT.

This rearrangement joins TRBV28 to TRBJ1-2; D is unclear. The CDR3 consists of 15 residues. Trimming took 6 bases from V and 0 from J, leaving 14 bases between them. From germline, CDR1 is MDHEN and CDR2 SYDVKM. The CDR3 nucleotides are TGTGCCAGCAGCCCCACAGACCATCCTAACTATGGCTACACCTTC. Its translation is CASSPTDHPNYGYTF.

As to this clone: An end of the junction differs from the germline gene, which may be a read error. CDR3 sequence (DNA): TGTGCCAGCAGCTCCGAGGGCCGTTTCGAGAACTTC. Translation gives CASSSEGRFENF. This chain joins TRBV5-6 and TRBJ2-5; D possibly corresponds to TRBD2 (5 bases). The germline V gene encodes CDR1 SGHDT and CDR2 YYEEEE. This CDR3 comprises 12 residues.

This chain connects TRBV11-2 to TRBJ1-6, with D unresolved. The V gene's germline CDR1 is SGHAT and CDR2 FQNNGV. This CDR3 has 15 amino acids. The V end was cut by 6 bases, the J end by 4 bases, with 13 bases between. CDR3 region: CASSTISGYNSPLHF. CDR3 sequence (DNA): TGTGCCAGCAGTACGATATCCGGGTATAATTCACCCCTCCACTTT.

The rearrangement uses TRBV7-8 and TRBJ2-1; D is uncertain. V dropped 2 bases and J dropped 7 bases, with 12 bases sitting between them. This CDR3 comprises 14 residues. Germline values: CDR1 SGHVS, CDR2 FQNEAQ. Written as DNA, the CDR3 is TGTGCCAGCAGCTTAATGACCCTAGGAAATGAGCAGTTCTTC. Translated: CASSLMTLGNEQFF.

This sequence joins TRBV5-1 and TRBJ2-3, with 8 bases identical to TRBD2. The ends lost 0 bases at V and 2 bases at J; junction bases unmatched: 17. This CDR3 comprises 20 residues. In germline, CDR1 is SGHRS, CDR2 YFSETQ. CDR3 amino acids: CASSLGVRRGAPHPTDTQYF. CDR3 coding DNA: TGCGCCAGCAGCTTGGGGGTGCGGCGGGGGGCCCCCCACCCCACAGATACGCAGTATTTT. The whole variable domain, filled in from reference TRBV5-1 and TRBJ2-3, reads KAGVTQTPRYLIKTRGQQVTLSCSPISGHRSVSWYQQTPGQGLQFLFEYFSETQRNKGNFPGRFSGRQFSNSRSEMNVSTLELGDSALYLCASSLGVRRGAPHPTDTQYFGPGTRLTVL.

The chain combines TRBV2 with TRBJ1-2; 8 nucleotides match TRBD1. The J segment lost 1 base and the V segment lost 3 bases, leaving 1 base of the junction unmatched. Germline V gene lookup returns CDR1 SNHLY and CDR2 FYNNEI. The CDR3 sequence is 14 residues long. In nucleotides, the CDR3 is TGTGCCAGCAGTGATACAGGGGGTAACTATGGCTACACCTTC. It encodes CASSDTGGNYGYTF.

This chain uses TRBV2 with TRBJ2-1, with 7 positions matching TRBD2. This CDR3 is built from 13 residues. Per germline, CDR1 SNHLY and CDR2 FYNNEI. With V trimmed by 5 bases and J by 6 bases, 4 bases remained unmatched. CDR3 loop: CASSYIAGNEQFF. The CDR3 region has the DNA TGTGCCAGCAGTTATATAGCGGGCAATGAGCAGTTCTTC.

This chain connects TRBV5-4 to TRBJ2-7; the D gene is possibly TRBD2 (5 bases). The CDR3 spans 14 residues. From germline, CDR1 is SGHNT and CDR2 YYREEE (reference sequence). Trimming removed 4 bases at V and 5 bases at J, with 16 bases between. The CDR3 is CASSPGGPIDEQYF. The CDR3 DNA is TGTGCCAGCAGCCCTGGCGGGCCGATAGACGAGCAGTACTTC.

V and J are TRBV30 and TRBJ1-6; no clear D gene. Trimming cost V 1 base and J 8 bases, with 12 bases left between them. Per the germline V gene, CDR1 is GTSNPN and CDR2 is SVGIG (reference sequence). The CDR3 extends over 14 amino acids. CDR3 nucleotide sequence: TGTGCCTGGAGTGGTACTAGGACGGATTCACCCCTCCACTTT. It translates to CAWSGTRTDSPLHF.

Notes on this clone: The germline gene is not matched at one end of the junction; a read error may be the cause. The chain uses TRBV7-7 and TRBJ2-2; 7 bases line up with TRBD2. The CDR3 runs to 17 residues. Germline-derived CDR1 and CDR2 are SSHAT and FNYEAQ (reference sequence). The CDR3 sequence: CASSRIGGREDTGELFF. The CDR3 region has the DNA TGTGCTAGCAGCCGGATTGGTGGGAGGGAGGACACCGGGGAGCTGTTTTTT.

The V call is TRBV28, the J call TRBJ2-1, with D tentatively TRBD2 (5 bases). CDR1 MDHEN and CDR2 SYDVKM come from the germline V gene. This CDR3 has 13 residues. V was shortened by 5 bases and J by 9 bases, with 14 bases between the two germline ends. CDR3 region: CASSPGIGLEQFF. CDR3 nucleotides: TGTGCCAGCAGTCCCGGCATAGGACTTGAGCAGTTCTTC.

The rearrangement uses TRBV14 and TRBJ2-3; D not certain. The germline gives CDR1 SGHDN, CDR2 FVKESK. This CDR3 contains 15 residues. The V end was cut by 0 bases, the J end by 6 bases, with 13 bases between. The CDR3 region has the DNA TGTGCCAGCAGCCAAGATTTCGGTCTTCTCGATACGCAGTATTTT. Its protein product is CASSQDFGLLDTQYF.

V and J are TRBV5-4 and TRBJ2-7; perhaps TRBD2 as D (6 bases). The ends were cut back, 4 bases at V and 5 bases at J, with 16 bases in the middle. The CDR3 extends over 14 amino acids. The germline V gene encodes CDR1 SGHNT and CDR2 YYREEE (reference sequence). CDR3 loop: CASSPTAGHHEQYF. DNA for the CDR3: TGTGCCAGCAGCCCCACGGCGGGGCACCACGAGCAGTACTTC. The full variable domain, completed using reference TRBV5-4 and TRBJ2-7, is ETGVTQSPTHLIKTRGQQVTLRCSSQSGHNTVSWYQQALGQGPQFIFQYYREEENGRGNFPPRFSGLQFPNYSSELNVNALELDDSALYLCASSPTAGHHEQYFGPGTRLTVT.

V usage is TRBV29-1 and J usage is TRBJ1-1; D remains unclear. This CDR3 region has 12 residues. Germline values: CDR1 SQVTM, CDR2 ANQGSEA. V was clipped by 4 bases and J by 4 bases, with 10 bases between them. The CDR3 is CSVGRGGTEAFF. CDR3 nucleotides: TGCAGCGTTGGGCGAGGAGGCACTGAAGCTTTCTTT.

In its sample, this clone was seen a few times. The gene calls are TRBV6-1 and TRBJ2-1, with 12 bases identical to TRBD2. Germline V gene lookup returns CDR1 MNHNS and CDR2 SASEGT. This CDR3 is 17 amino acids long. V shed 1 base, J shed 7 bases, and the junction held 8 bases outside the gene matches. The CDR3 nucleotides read TGTGCCAGCAGTGAAGTTCCCGCTAGCGGGGGGGGAAATGAGCAGTTCTTC. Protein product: CASSEVPASGGGNEQFF.

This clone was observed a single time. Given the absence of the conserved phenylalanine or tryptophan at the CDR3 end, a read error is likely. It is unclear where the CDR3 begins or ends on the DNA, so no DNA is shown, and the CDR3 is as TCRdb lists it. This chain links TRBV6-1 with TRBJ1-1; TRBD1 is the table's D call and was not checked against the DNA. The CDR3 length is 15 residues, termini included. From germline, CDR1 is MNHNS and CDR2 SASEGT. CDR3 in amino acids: CASSENGHHLYEAFD.

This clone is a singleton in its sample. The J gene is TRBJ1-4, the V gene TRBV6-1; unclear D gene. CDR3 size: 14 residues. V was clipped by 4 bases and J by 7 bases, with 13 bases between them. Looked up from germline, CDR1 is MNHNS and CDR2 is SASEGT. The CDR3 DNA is TGTGCCAGCAGTGTTCGGGTAGTTAGTGAAAAACTGTTTTTT. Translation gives CASSVRVVSEKLFF.

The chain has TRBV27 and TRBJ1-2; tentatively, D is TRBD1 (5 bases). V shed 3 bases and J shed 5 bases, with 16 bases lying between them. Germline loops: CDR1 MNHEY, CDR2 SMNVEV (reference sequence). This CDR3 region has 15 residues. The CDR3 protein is CASSFGHSLWYGYTF. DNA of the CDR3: TGTGCCAGCAGTTTCGGACACAGTCTATGGTATGGCTACACCTTC.

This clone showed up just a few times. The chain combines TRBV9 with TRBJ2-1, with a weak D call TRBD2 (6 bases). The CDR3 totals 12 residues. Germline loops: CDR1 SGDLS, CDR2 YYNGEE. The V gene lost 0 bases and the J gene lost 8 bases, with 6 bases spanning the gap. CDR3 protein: CASSVGRDEQFF. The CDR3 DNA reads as TGTGCCAGCAGCGTAGGGAGGGATGAGCAGTTCTTC.

As DNA, the CDR3 is TGTGCCAGCAGTTTAAGGGGAAATTCACCCCTCCACTTT. Translation: CASSLRGNSPLHF. The rearrangement joins TRBV28 to TRBJ1-6; D possibly corresponds to TRBD1 (5 bases). V was cut by 2 bases and J by 7 bases, with 6 bases left in between. Germline V gene sequence: CDR1 MDHEN, CDR2 SYDVKM. The CDR3 consists of 13 residues.